This TCR beta chain was obtained from a study of blood T cell repertoires in COVID-19. The wider study: The study drew acute and convalescent COVID-19 samples from the United States, Italy and Spain. T cells, B-cell-depleted T cells, or PBMCs provided the cDNA or gDNA that served as material.

As originally analysed: Scientists estimated how many nucleated cells there were by amplifying reference gene primers. Produced via immunoSEQ multiplex PCR; TCRdb's table is partial and in-frame only. V and J calls and clone size are as listed in that table; D and trimming were resolved from the DNA. The repertoire holds over 200,000 clones, with around 87% as singletons. This CDR3 contains 13 residues. With V trimmed by 4 bases and J by 5 bases, 5 bases remained unmatched. Germline CDR1 and CDR2: SGHKS and YYEKEE (reference sequence). Input material: peripheral blood. This receptor was obtained from a woman aged 45-59 years with acute or convalescent COVID-19. This chain links TRBV5-5 with TRBJ2-7; TRBD2 agrees at 8 bases. The CDR3: CASSAGLDHEQYF. DNA of the CDR3: TGTGCCAGCAGCGCGGGACTAGATCACGAGCAGTACTTC.